The source of this T cell receptor beta chain is a study of T cells in tuberculosis. Measured with immunoSEQ multiplex PCR; TCRdb has only the in-frame clones, and not every one. The sample shows approximately 31,000 clones, 95% to 96% of them seen only once. The CDR3 is 15 amino acids. With V trimmed by 5 bases and J by 4 bases, 6 bases remained unmatched. The germline V gene has CDR1 PRHDT and CDR2 FYEKMQ (reference sequence). This receptor was identified in a donor aged 10-29 years with latent tuberculosis or without tuberculosis infection. The genes are TRBV13 and TRBJ1-4, with 8 bases identical to TRBD1. The sequencing sample was made of PBMCs. This CDR3 reads CASSPGQGGNEKLFF. The CDR3 bases are TGTGCCAGCAGCCCAGGACAGGGCGGTAATGAAAAACTGTTTTTT.